Each of the 11 T cell receptor beta chains below was sequenced from the same sample in a study of T cells in Graves' hyperthyroidism and ophthalmopathy. Researchers took RNA transcripts and amplified the TCR beta CDR3 regions from them. HTBI primers were employed in a first-round RT-PCR of the TCR CDR3. One entry per CDR3 protein, called by TCRdb with MiXCR from the multiplex PCR reads. The table records 200,000 to 250,000 distinct CDR3 sequences, 17% of them present only once. The sequencing sample was made of blood. These receptors were taken from a middle-aged man with Graves' hyperthyroidism.

The chain couples TRBV2 to TRBJ2-5, with a tentative D call TRBD2 (5 bases). Germline CDR1 is SNHLY and CDR2 is FYNNEI. The CDR3 loop spans 14 amino acids. Trimming left V 2 bases short and J 4 bases short, with 11 bases between. The CDR3 loop reads CASSEWVGGETQYF. The DNA for the CDR3 is TGTGCCAGCAGTGAATGGGTAGGAGGAGAGACCCAGTACTTC.

The sample holds many counts of this clonotype. The chain uses TRBV12-3 or TRBV12-4 and TRBJ1-1; maybe TRBD1 (6 bases). The CDR3 loop spans 14 amino acids. V lost 3 bases and J 6 bases, leaving 14 bases between the germline ends. The CDR3 here is CASSLGGPMAEAFF. CDR3 nucleotide sequence: TGTGCCAGCAGTTTGGGGGGGCCAATGGCTGAAGCTTTCTTT.

This clonotype has a count of ten or more. The V gene is TRBV5-1, the J gene TRBJ2-7; D is possibly TRBD2 (6 bases). V was cut by 0 bases and J by 4 bases, with 14 bases left in between. Germline assignment: CDR1 SGHRS and CDR2 YFSETQ. CDR3 length: 15 amino acids. For the CDR3, the DNA is TGCGCCAGCAGCTTGGTCCGCGGGGACGGATACGAGCAGTACTTC. It encodes CASSLVRGDGYEQYF. Full variable domain (remainder filled in from reference TRBV5-1 and TRBJ2-7): KAGVTQTPRYLIKTRGQQVTLSCSPISGHRSVSWYQQTPGQGLQFLFEYFSETQRNKGNFPGRFSGRQFSNSRSEMNVSTLELGDSALYLCASSLVRGDGYEQYFGPGTRLTVT.

This sequence joins TRBV24-1 and TRBJ2-2; 10 bases fit TRBD2. The CDR3 consists of 15 residues. The germline CDR1 and CDR2 sequences are KGHDR and SFDVKD. Trimming at V came to 8 bases and at J to 1 base, leaving 3 bases not matched to a gene. The CDR3 DNA reads as TGTGCCACCATGAGGACTAGCGGGAACACCGGGGAGCTGTTTTTT. Translation gives CATMRTSGNTGELFF.

The chain uses TRBV3-1 and TRBJ2-7, with D possibly being TRBD2 (6 bases). Germline CDR1 reads LGHDT; CDR2 reads YNNKEL (reference sequence). The CDR3 runs to 15 residues. V was clipped by 0 bases and J by 2 bases, with 11 bases between them. CDR3 residues: CASSQDLRGPYEQYF. CDR3 in DNA: TGTGCCAGCAGCCAAGACTTGCGGGGTCCCTACGAGCAGTACTTC.

The gene calls are TRBV5-6 and TRBJ2-1; TRBD1 matches at 9 bases. Germline CDR1 reads SGHDT; CDR2 reads YYEEEE. The trim removed 2 bases at V and 5 bases at J, leaving 5 bases unmatched. This CDR3 has 15 residues. CDR3 in DNA: TGTGCCAGCAGCTTAGGGACAGGGTTCGACAATGAGCAGTTCTTC. Translating it yields CASSLGTGFDNEQFF.

This clonotype showed up just a few times. The J gene is TRBJ1-1, the V gene TRBV20-1; no clear D. V shed 3 bases and J shed 0 bases, with 2 bases lying between them. The CDR3 covers 11 residues. The V gene's germline CDR1 is DFQATT and CDR2 SNEGSKA (reference sequence). The CDR3 nucleotides are TGCAGTGCTAGGATGAACACTGAAGCTTTCTTT. This codes for CSARMNTEAFF.

This clonotype came up many times. The chain joins TRBV20-1 to TRBJ2-1; 11 nucleotides align to TRBD2. The CDR3 spans 15 residues. Per the germline V gene, CDR1 is DFQATT and CDR2 is SNEGSKA (reference sequence). J gave up 7 bases and V 0 bases, and 5 bases lay outside the gene matches. The CDR3 region is CSARELAGDWNEQFF. The CDR3 DNA is TGCAGTGCTAGAGAACTAGCGGGAGATTGGAATGAGCAGTTCTTC.

Only a few counts were recorded for this clonotype. CDR3 loop: CASRKGTDPTGELFF. In DNA, the CDR3 is TGTGCCAGTCGAAAGGGGACAGATCCCACCGGGGAGCTGTTTTTT. This chain uses TRBV2 with TRBJ2-2, with 7 bases matching TRBD1. CDR1 is SNHLY, CDR2 FYNNEI, per germline. The CDR3 runs 15 residues. V was clipped by 9 bases and J by 4 bases; unmatched bases: 11.

This clonotype has at least ten counts. The gene calls are TRBV14 and TRBJ2-3; D is unclear. The V end was cut by 0 bases, the J end by 6 bases, with 10 bases between. Looked up from germline, CDR1 is SGHDN and CDR2 is FVKESK. This CDR3 comprises 14 residues. CDR3 sequence (DNA): TGTGCCAGCAGCCAAGACCCCACCCTGGATACGCAGTATTTT. Protein: CASSQDPTLDTQYF.

This clonotype was detected ten times or more. CDR3 in amino acids: CASIRDSTNTEAFF. CDR3 DNA: TGTGCCAGCATTCGGGACAGTACAAACACTGAAGCTTTCTTT. The gene calls are TRBV6-1 and TRBJ1-1; 7 bases agree with TRBD1. J lost 2 bases, V lost 7 bases, and 7 bases had no gene match. Germline values: CDR1 MNHNS, CDR2 SASEGT. The CDR3 length is 14 residues.